This TCR beta chain was obtained from a study of Graves' ophthalmopathy and Graves' hyperthyroidism. The study, taken as a whole, reports: Appearing in blood as well were most expanded thyroid clonotypes above 0.001 frequency.

Researchers took RNA transcripts and amplified TCR beta CDR3 regions from them. The library came from an HTBI-primed first-round RT-PCR and a second-round multiplex PCR. TCRdb re-called the multiplex PCR reads through MiXCR, storing one row per CDR3 protein. This sample yields about 400,000 distinct CDR3 sequences, of which roughly 20% are seen a single time; 2.5% to 3% belongs to the top ten. This CDR3 has 13 residues. In germline, CDR1 is LGHNT, CDR2 FRNRAP. J gave up 15 bases and V 5 bases, and 5 bases lay outside the gene matches. Serum thyroxine and TRAb, along with clinical symptoms, thyroid ultrasound and orbital computed tomography, were what diagnosis relied on. This clonotype was detected many times. No antigen is known for it.

Source material: peripheral blood. The gene calls are TRBV12-5 and TRBJ2-2; 14 positions match TRBD2. This clonotype was sampled from a woman aged 18-29 years with stable Graves' hyperthyroidism. This CDR3 reads CASGPTTSGRVFF. In DNA, the CDR3 is TGTGCTAGTGGTCCCACGACTAGCGGGAGGGTGTTTTTT.